This T cell receptor beta chain was obtained from a study of blood T cell repertoires in COVID-19 (dated by TCRdb to the early 2020s). Notes on the research overall: The collaborator samples originated in the United States, Italy and Spain and spanned the acute and convalescent phases of COVID-19. The samples were drawn from the first 160 participants of the ongoing ImmuneRACE study and from 1,254 subjects provided by 6 global collaborators. The material from the prospective study consisted of cDNA or gDNA derived from T cells, B-cell-depleted T cells, or PBMCs. A freely available public database, intended as a resource for researchers studying the immune response to SARS-CoV-2, is where the repertoires were released. HLA class I and class II types, where available, came from metadata supplied by the sample provider rather than from assay-based typing. Sample metadata almost always included a de-identified subject ID, COVID-19 status, age in years and sex. The dataset comprised deeply sampled blood TCRbeta repertoires from subjects exposed to, actively infected with, or recovered from COVID-19. Findings and caveats that apply to the study as a whole: The quantity of clinical and demographic metadata differed by source and by participant and was supplied without curation.

TCRbeta CDR3 regions were amplified from genomic DNA using the immunoSEQ Assay, a bias-controlled multiplex PCR. As for how the authors treated the data: The number of nucleated cells in each sample was estimated from the amplification of reference gene primers within the assay. To quantify the absolute abundance of each unique TCRbeta CDR3 rearrangement, sequence reads were collapsed and filtered. For each sample, productive Simpson clonality was calculated as the square root of Simpson's diversity index over productive rearrangements. Held by TCRdb, this immuneACCESS table contains in-frame sequences only and omits some clones. Under half of the omission traces to an unresolved V gene where checked; the cause of the rest is unknown. V, J and clone size were drawn from that table, and D and trimming were deduced from the DNA. The table for this sample lists roughly 200,000 clones; 70% to 90% of them were counted only once. Of the sample, 7.5% to 10% falls within the top ten clones.

Participants in the prospective study were aged about 18 to 100 years, lived in approximately 26 United States geographic areas, and enrolled through a virtual design. Cohort assignment in the prospective study relied on participant-reported clinical history from a screening survey and a study questionnaire. Recovered participants in ImmuneRACE Cohort 3 were defined by two consecutive negative NP/OP PCR tests, clearance by a healthcare professional, or resolution of symptoms. Mobile phlebotomists in the prospective study collected whole blood, serum and a nasopharyngeal or oropharyngeal swab from every participant. Additional blood draws and questionnaires over an approximately two-month period could optionally be provided by prospective study participants. Before DNA extraction, blood samples from the prospective study were shipped at room temperature or frozen. As concerns this clone: This clone's antigen is unknown. Base qualities are missing; no much larger clone stands one base away.

In the germline V gene (reference sequence), CDR1 corresponds to LNHDA and CDR2 to SQIVND. The CDR3 numbers 14 residues from cysteine through phenylalanine. Kept here is only the CDR3 DNA, which spans 42 bases and is read in frame from base 1. After removal of 5 bases from V and 3 bases from J, the junction retains 6 bases not matched to a gene. Recombination linked TRBV19 to TRBJ1-2, with 7 bases in between that match TRBD1. Material: PBMCs or T cells enriched from blood (not recorded which). This clonotype originated in a man aged 40-50 years who had recovered from COVID-19. The CDR3 region has the sequence CASSYGTDHYGYTF. DNA sequence: TGTGCCAGTAGTTACGGGACAGACCACTATGGCTACACCTTC.